Reported below is one T cell receptor beta chain. This clone was detected only a few times. Its antigen has not been determined. No much larger clonotype is one base removed from it; base qualities were not supplied. From each donor, a single peripheral blood sample of about 110 mL on average was drawn into heparinised tubes. Naive, central memory, regulatory and stem cell-like memory CD4+ T cells were sorted on a BD FACSAria II using a panel including CD45RO, CCR7, CD25, CD127, CD95 and CD27. A purity above 95% was achieved for all sorted populations. PBMCs were isolated right away by Lymphoprep density gradient centrifugation and were stained directly, without culture. So that batch effects would be minimized, each experiment stained and sorted samples in pairs, pairing one healthy donor with one patient. The High Capacity cDNA Reverse Transcription Kit was used to reverse transcribe all of the isolated RNA, meaning that expressed TCRB transcripts were what got sequenced. Naive, central memory and regulatory T cell samples underwent deep immunoSEQ sequencing, averaging approximately 3.3 million total reads per sample. Sorted cells were lysed in RLT buffer, and RNA was extracted using DNase-treated RNeasy Micro or Mini kits according to cell number. To prevent cross-contamination, each cell subset was processed individually, whereas patient and healthy donor samples were processed jointly. Using the immunoSEQ multiplex PCR, TCRB sequences were amplified from cDNA into 87-bp fragments spanning the CDR3 region. Sequencing of the amplicons was performed on the Illumina HiSeq platform. The published analysis was carried out like this. PCR bias was corrected computationally using synthetic template baselines, and reads within Hamming distance 2 were collapsed, with unmergeable singletons discarded. Reads were aligned against IMGT so that V, D and J genes, CDR3 length and insertions or deletions at six rearrangement sites could be assigned. Within each subset, clonotype counts were normalized to the number of sorted cells before true diversity and Gini coefficients were calculated with the tcR R package. Repertoire sharing was quantified using the overlap coefficient calculated on TCRB nucleotide sequences. TCRdb retrieved this table from immuneACCESS and kept in-frame rearrangements only. Not all clones are present; in checked studies, unresolved V genes account for under half, and no reason is known for the remainder. That table is the source of V, J and clone size, and D and trimming were worked out from the DNA. A total of more than 95,000 clones appear in this sample, 28% of them only once. 0.53% of the sample is held by the ten biggest clonotypes.

These data originate in a study of beta chain features in type 1 diabetes (dated by TCRdb to the late 2010s). Turning to the overall study: Patients and healthy donors did not differ in mean age, gender distribution, total cell number or subset yield. Across all samples, 107,917,701 sorted cells were examined, and cell number per subset correlated strongly with RNA yield. The study compared TCRB repertoires of sorted circulating CD4+ T cell subsets between recently diagnosed type 1 diabetes patients and matched healthy donors. Regulatory and stem cell-like memory subsets were obtained from only 8 patients and about 8 healthy donors, while naive and central memory subsets were obtained from all 30 or so donors. Broader findings and caveats from the paper: Because cDNA was sequenced instead of genomic DNA, activated cells with high expression could be over-represented, although the groups did not differ in activation or CD3 levels. PCR may preferentially amplify shorter templates, but because patient and control samples were amplified and corrected together, any resulting skew would affect both groups equally. The naive, central memory and regulatory TCRB repertoires appeared to resemble one another more closely among patients than among healthy donors. HLA sub-analyses involved small numbers of individuals, so any influence of HLA type on TCRB rearrangement remained unresolved. A moderate but significant shortening of TCRB CDR3 length was observed in type 1 diabetes patients in all four CD4+ subsets. Fewer insertions and more nucleotide deletions at VDJ recombination sites were observed in patients with type 1 diabetes, implying thymic rearrangement abnormalities.

At the junction V is shortened by 5 bases and J by 6 bases; bases outside the gene matches: 10. The CDR3 has 15 amino acids, counting the end cysteine and phenylalanine. Only the CDR3 DNA is retained, 45 bases long and in frame from the first base. CDR1 and CDR2 (SGHRS, YFSETQ) derive from the germline V gene. The sequence was obtained from a woman under 30 with type 1 diabetes. Sequenced sample: central memory CD4+ T cells from blood. The V and J genes are TRBV5-1 and TRBJ2-1, and TRBD2 matches 8 of the central bases. The CDR3 here reads CASRQSGSPLNEQFF. Here is the DNA: TGCGCCAGCAGACAAAGCGGGAGTCCCCTCAATGAGCAGTTCTTC.